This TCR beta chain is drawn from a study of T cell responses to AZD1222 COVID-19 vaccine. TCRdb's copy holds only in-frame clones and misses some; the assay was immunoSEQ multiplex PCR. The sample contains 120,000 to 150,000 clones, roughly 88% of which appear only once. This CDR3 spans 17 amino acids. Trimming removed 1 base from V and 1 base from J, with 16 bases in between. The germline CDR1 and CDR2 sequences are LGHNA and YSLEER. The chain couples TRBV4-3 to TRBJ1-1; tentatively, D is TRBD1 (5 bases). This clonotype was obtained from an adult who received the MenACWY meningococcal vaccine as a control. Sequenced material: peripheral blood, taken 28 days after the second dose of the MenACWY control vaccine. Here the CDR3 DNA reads TGCGCCAGCAGCCAAGCAGCACGCCTGACAGCGAACACTGAAGCTTTCTTT. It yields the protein CASSQAARLTANTEAFF.